This TCR beta chain was sequenced during a study of OX40 agonist ivuxolimab in advanced cancers. Method: immunoSEQ multiplex PCR; TCRdb's copy keeps in-frame clones and lacks some. The sample carries over 55,000 clones, about 83% recorded once. V gave up 3 bases and J gave up 3 bases; unmatched junction bases: 3. Germline assignment: CDR1 SGHNT and CDR2 YYREEE (reference sequence). The CDR3 has 15 residues. V and J are TRBV5-4 and TRBJ2-7, with TRBD2 matching over 13 bases. The material was CD4+ or CD8+ T cells sorted from blood, obtained in a trial of the OX40 agonist ivuxolimab. The sequence was collected from an adult with an advanced solid tumor such as melanoma, head and neck, liver or kidney cancer. This chain's CDR3 is CASSSGTSGVYEQYF. DNA for the CDR3: TGTGCCAGCAGCTCCGGGACTAGCGGGGTCTACGAGCAGTACTTC.